This T cell receptor beta chain was recovered during a study of CD8 T cells in Susac syndrome. With random hexamers, reverse transcription was performed on about 0.5 to 1 ug of RNA. TCRdb redid the calling of the immunoSEQ multiplex PCR reads with MiXCR, one entry per CDR3 protein. The table includes 180,000 or so distinct CDR3 sequences, around 94% detected once. The length of the CDR3 is 13 residues. V lost 6 bases, J lost 4 bases, and 4 bases stayed unmatched. Germline V lookup: CDR1 DFQATT, CDR2 SNEGSKA (reference sequence). Healthy donors acted as controls, with matching for age and sex. The specimen was CD4+ T cells from PBMCs. The clonotype comes from a human donor in good health. The chain joins TRBV20-1 to TRBJ2-3; 10 bases line up with TRBD1. The DNA of the CDR3 is TGCAGTGCAAAAGGGACAGGGGCAGATACGCAGTATTTT. This sequence encodes CSAKGTGADTQYF.